One sample yielded the 9 T cell receptor beta chains listed below, sequenced in a study of T cell repertoires in cytomegalovirus infection. These receptors are not linked to any known antigen. TCRdb re-called the reads through MiXCR, storing one row per CDR3 protein. This table has about 480,000 distinct CDR3 sequences, more than 30% appearing once. The material was cultured PBMCs, obtained from culture after CMV antigen stimulation. All receptors come from a human donor in good health (CMV status not recorded). Some clones in this sample may be carry-over from other donors' samples.

This clonotype was recorded many times. V is TRBV7-2 and J is TRBJ1-5; possibly TRBD1 for D (5 bases). Germline values: CDR1 SGHTA, CDR2 FQGNSA. V was pared by 5 bases and J by 3 bases, with 14 bases between. The CDR3 has 15 amino acids. The CDR3 here is CASSPQAGPNQPQHF. Written as DNA, the CDR3 is TGTGCCAGCAGCCCACAGGCAGGGCCCAATCAGCCCCAGCATTTT.

This clonotype has ten or more counts. In DNA form, the CDR3 reads TGTGCCAGCAGGGAAGACGGGACTGGCTACAATGAGCAGTTCTTC. Protein product: CASREDGTGYNEQFF. The rearrangement uses TRBV7-2 and TRBJ2-1; a possible D gene is TRBD2 (6 bases). This CDR3 is 15 amino acids long. Germline CDR1 SGHTA, CDR2 FQGNSA. The germline V and J ends were trimmed by 6 bases and 3 bases, with 15 bases remaining between them.

This clonotype was found many times. The chain joins TRBV7-2 to TRBJ2-1; 13 positions match TRBD2. Per the germline V gene, CDR1 is SGHTA and CDR2 is FQGNSA. The CDR3 loop spans 13 amino acids. With 4 bases clipped from V and 10 bases from J, the junction kept 1 base outside the gene matches. CDR3 sequence reads: CASSWGLAGEQFF. In DNA, the CDR3 is TGTGCCAGCAGCTGGGGACTAGCGGGAGAGCAGTTCTTC.

The chain uses TRBV7-9 and TRBJ1-1, with D unclear. This CDR3 region has 15 residues. The germline CDR1 and CDR2 sequences are SEHNR and FQNEAQ (reference sequence). V was cut by 2 bases and J by 0 bases, with 10 bases left in between. Here the CDR3 DNA reads TGTGCCAGCAGCTTAATGGCAGGATTGAACACTGAAGCTTTCTTT. Translation: CASSLMAGLNTEAFF.

Only a few counts were recorded for this clonotype. The rearrangement links TRBV2 to TRBJ1-2; D not certain. The length of the CDR3 is 12 residues. V was shortened by 5 bases and J by 4 bases, with 8 bases between the two germline ends. The germline gives CDR1 SNHLY, CDR2 FYNNEI. CDR3 nucleotide sequence: TGTGCCAGCAGTAATGACGGCTATGGCTACACCTTC. Translation: CASSNDGYGYTF.

The sample holds many counts of this clonotype. This chain links TRBV7-2 with TRBJ2-2; D may be TRBD1 (6 bases). The V end lost 2 bases, the J end lost 0 bases, and 7 bases lay between the germline ends. The CDR3 contains 15 residues. Per the germline V gene, CDR1 is SGHTA and CDR2 is FQGNSA. The CDR3 loop reads CASSLKGANTGELFF. Here the CDR3 DNA reads TGTGCCAGCAGCTTAAAGGGGGCGAACACCGGGGAGCTGTTTTTT.

CDR3 loop: CASSFTQYSNQPQHF. The CDR3 coding sequence is TGTGCCAGTAGTTTCACACAATATAGCAATCAGCCCCAGCATTTT. The chain joins TRBV6-1 to TRBJ1-5; D not certain. In germline, CDR1 is MNHNS, CDR2 SASEGT. The CDR3 sequence is 15 residues long. Trimming took off 9 bases at V and 0 bases at J, with 15 bases between the two ends.

This clonotype was recorded a few times. J is TRBJ1-3 and V is TRBV29-1; the match to TRBD1 covers 8 bases. Germline trimming cut 5 bases from V and 4 bases from J; bases unmatched to any gene: 7. Germline V gene lookup returns CDR1 SQVTM and CDR2 ANQGSEA. The CDR3 is made up of 14 amino acids. This CDR3 is CSVLDRVRGNTIYF. The DNA of the CDR3 is TGCAGCGTTTTGGACAGGGTGAGAGGAAACACCATATATTTT.

This clonotype was recorded a few times. J is TRBJ2-4 and V is TRBV7-2; possibly TRBD1 or TRBD2 for D (5 bases each). Trimming cost V 5 bases and J 7 bases, with 21 bases left between them. Germline V lookup: CDR1 SGHTA, CDR2 FQGNSA. The CDR3 is 16 amino acids. The CDR3 region is CASSVRPGTVMNIQYF. As DNA, the CDR3 is TGTGCCAGCAGCGTGCGGCCCGGGACGGTGATGAACATTCAGTACTTC.